The 25 T cell receptor beta chains below all came from one sample that was sequenced in a study of T-cell memory formation after mild COVID-19. TCRdb used MiXCR to reprocess the 5' RACE reads, holding one entry per CDR3 protein. The repertoire consists of under 250,000 distinct CDR3 sequences, with about 16% occurring once and the leading ten covering 2% to 2.5%. Input material: PBMCs or a T cell subset sorted from them (not recorded which). All receptors come from an adult woman who had mild COVID-19 (a few samples of this study predate the infection). Cell type and time point are not known.

The chain recombines TRBV15 with TRBJ2-5; no reliable D call. The CDR3 has 14 amino acids. Germline CDR1 is LNHNV and CDR2 is YYDKDF (reference sequence). V dropped 0 bases and J dropped 3 bases, with 8 bases sitting between them. This chain's CDR3 is CATSRDHGEETQYF. Here the CDR3 DNA reads TGTGCCACCAGCAGAGATCACGGTGAAGAGACCCAGTACTTC.

This clonotype was counted a few times. V is TRBV6-1 and J is TRBJ2-3, with 11 bases that match TRBD1. Looked up from germline, CDR1 is MNHNS and CDR2 is SASEGT. The CDR3 spans 16 residues. With V trimmed by 6 bases and J by 3 bases, 8 bases remained unmatched. The CDR3 bases are TGTGCCAGCAGCCAGGACAGGGGGCGTGGTACAGATACGCAGTATTTT. It specifies CASSQDRGRGTDTQYF.

This clonotype was detected ten times or more. The V and J genes are TRBV5-1 and TRBJ1-1; D ambiguous. V gave up 1 base and J gave up 0 bases, with 7 bases separating them. There are 14 residues in the CDR3. Germline V lookup: CDR1 SGHRS, CDR2 YFSETQ. CDR3 residues: CASSLSPVNTEAFF. The CDR3 DNA follows: TGCGCCAGCAGCTTGTCCCCAGTGAACACTGAAGCTTTCTTT.

The chain couples TRBV12-3 or TRBV12-4 to TRBJ2-5, with 11 bases matching TRBD2. The CDR3 runs 15 residues. V lost 3 bases to trimming and J lost 7 bases; unmatched junction nucleotides: 7. In DNA, the CDR3 is TGTGCCAGCAGTTTTGCTAGCGGGGGGCTGGCGACCCAGTACTTC. Amino acids: CASSFASGGLATQYF.

This clonotype was detected a few times. CDR3 DNA: TGCAGTGCTAGATCAGTAGCGGGGCTCCAAGAGACCCAGTACTTC. This sequence encodes CSARSVAGLQETQYF. The chain joins TRBV20-1 to TRBJ2-5; TRBD2 matches at 8 bases. CDR3 length: 15 amino acids. Germline V gene lookup returns CDR1 DFQATT and CDR2 SNEGSKA (reference sequence). J was trimmed by 1 base and V by 2 bases; bases with no gene match: 6.

The chain uses TRBV4-2 and TRBJ2-1; D is unclear. CDR1 is LGHNA and CDR2 is YNFKEQ in the germline V gene. This CDR3 spans 16 amino acids. Trimming left V 1 base short and J 0 bases short, with 10 bases between. In nucleotides, the CDR3 is TGTGCCAGCAGCCAAGCGTCGGGCCTCTCCTACAATGAGCAGTTCTTC. The encoded protein is CASSQASGLSYNEQFF.

The chain has TRBV27 and TRBJ1-1, with TRBD1 matching over 7 bases. The CDR3 is 17 amino acids. The V gene end was trimmed by 5 bases and the J gene end by 2 bases; junction bases not matched to a gene: 14. The germline gives CDR1 MNHEY, CDR2 SMNVEV (reference sequence). CDR3 coding DNA: TGTGCCAGCAGTCCCACCTTTAGACAGGGTCATAACACTGAAGCTTTCTTT. Amino acids: CASSPTFRQGHNTEAFF.

The V and J genes are TRBV5-4 and TRBJ1-2; no definite D call. The CDR3 runs 13 residues. V lost 3 bases to trimming and J lost 8 bases, with 14 bases between them. Germline V gene lookup returns CDR1 SGHNT and CDR2 YYREEE (reference sequence). The CDR3 DNA reads TGTGCCAGCAGCTCCAATGGCTTACTGGGCTACACCTTC. The encoded protein is CASSSNGLLGYTF. The entire variable domain, with the rest obtained from reference TRBV5-4 and TRBJ1-2, is as follows: ETGVTQSPTHLIKTRGQQVTLRCSSQSGHNTVSWYQQALGQGPQFIFQYYREEENGRGNFPPRFSGLQFPNYSSELNVNALELDDSALYLCASSSNGLLGYTFGSGTRLTVV.

The genes are TRBV7-8 and TRBJ2-7, with 9 bases fitting TRBD2. V lost 1 base, J lost 4 bases, and 17 bases stayed unmatched. The CDR3 is 19 amino acids. Germline values: CDR1 SGHVS, CDR2 FQNEAQ. CDR3 nucleotide sequence: TGTGCCAGCAGCTTAGTTCAGAGTAGCGGGAGAGGAAGAGCGTACGAGCAGTACTTC. Its translation: CASSLVQSSGRGRAYEQYF.

This clonotype showed up just a few times. The chain is built from TRBV30 and TRBJ2-2, with a tentative D call TRBD2 (6 bases). Per germline, CDR1 GTSNPN and CDR2 SVGIG (reference sequence). Trimming took off 2 bases at V and 4 bases at J, with 11 bases between the two ends. This CDR3 region has 14 residues. CDR3 loop: CAWSRGSRTGELFF. For the CDR3, the DNA is TGTGCCTGGAGTCGGGGGAGTCGCACCGGGGAGCTGTTTTTT.

The chain links TRBV7-2 to TRBJ2-1; 9 bases are shared with TRBD2. Unmatched junction bases numbered 8, after V lost 5 bases and J lost 0 bases. The length of the CDR3 is 17 residues. Looked up from germline, CDR1 is SGHTA and CDR2 is FQGNSA. CDR3 in amino acids: CASSPRLAVSSYNEQFF. The CDR3 bases are TGTGCCAGCAGCCCTAGACTAGCGGTGAGCTCCTACAATGAGCAGTTCTTC.

The sample holds a few counts of this clonotype. This sequence joins TRBV3-1 and TRBJ1-1, with 7 bases that match TRBD1. The CDR3 runs 13 residues. With V trimmed by 6 bases and J by 4 bases, 5 bases remained unmatched. Germline V gene lookup returns CDR1 LGHDT and CDR2 YNNKEL (reference sequence). The CDR3 here is CASSPTGRTEAFF. The CDR3 DNA follows: TGTGCCAGCAGTCCGACAGGGCGCACTGAAGCTTTCTTT.

This clonotype was found a few times. V gene TRBV5-1 combines with J gene TRBJ2-5, with TRBD2 matching over 12 bases. CDR3 size: 15 residues. Germline values: CDR1 SGHRS, CDR2 YFSETQ. V dropped 4 bases and J dropped 4; count of bases not matched to a gene: 5. In nucleotides, the CDR3 is TGCGCCAGCAGCCCTAGCGGGGGGGCTGTAGAGACCCAGTACTTC. As protein: CASSPSGGAVETQYF. Using reference TRBV5-1 and TRBJ2-5 for the parts outside the CDR3, the full variable domain is KAGVTQTPRYLIKTRGQQVTLSCSPISGHRSVSWYQQTPGQGLQFLFEYFSETQRNKGNFPGRFSGRQFSNSRSEMNVSTLELGDSALYLCASSPSGGAVETQYFGPGTRLLVL.

This clonotype was seen more than once but under ten times. J is TRBJ2-1 and V is TRBV19; 11 bases are shared with TRBD2. CDR1 is LNHDA and CDR2 is SQIVND in the germline V gene (reference sequence). The CDR3 runs to 15 residues. Losses at the gene ends were 5 bases for V and 7 bases for J; bases not matched to a gene: 7. This chain's CDR3 is CASSRLAGRQNEQFF. The DNA for the CDR3 is TGTGCCAGTAGTCGACTAGCGGGACGGCAAAATGAGCAGTTCTTC.

This clonotype was observed at least ten times. The rearrangement links TRBV7-2 to TRBJ2-7, with 8 bases that match TRBD1. This CDR3 spans 14 amino acids. V lost 0 bases to trimming and J lost 6 bases; unmatched junction nucleotides: 4. Germline values: CDR1 SGHTA, CDR2 FQGNSA. For the CDR3, the DNA is TGTGCCAGCAGCTTAGCCCAGGGGGCAGGCGAGCAGTACTTC. Its translation: CASSLAQGAGEQYF.

This clonotype occurred many times. The chain joins TRBV19 to TRBJ2-3; tentatively, D is TRBD2 (6 bases). V was clipped by 1 base and J by 4 bases, with 12 bases between them. The CDR3 runs to 15 residues. In germline, CDR1 is LNHDA, CDR2 SQIVND (reference sequence). The CDR3 loop is CASSIGLGLPDTQYF. The CDR3 nucleotides are TGTGCCAGTAGTATAGGACTAGGGCTGCCAGATACGCAGTATTTT.

This clonotype was detected a few times. V is TRBV20-1 and J is TRBJ2-5; a possible D gene is TRBD2 (6 bases). CDR1 is DFQATT, CDR2 SNEGSKA, per germline (reference sequence). V was trimmed by 3 bases and J by 4 bases, leaving 12 bases between them. The CDR3 has 13 residues. The DNA of the CDR3 is TGCAGTGCTAGGGGGGACTCTGGAGAGACCCAGTACTTC. This encodes CSARGDSGETQYF.

This chain links TRBV12-3 or TRBV12-4 with TRBJ1-5, with 7 nucleotides matching TRBD1. J was trimmed by 3 bases and V by 5 bases; bases with no gene match: 7. CDR3 size: 15 residues. This CDR3 is CASSPGQNSNQPQHF. The CDR3 DNA reads TGTGCCAGCAGTCCGGGACAGAATTCCAATCAGCCCCAGCATTTT.

The sample holds many counts of this clonotype. The chain links TRBV29-1 to TRBJ2-3; D may be TRBD2 (5 bases). The CDR3 has 11 amino acids. Germline V gene data show CDR1 as SQVTM and CDR2 as ANQGSEA. Deletions cut 7 bases from V and 4 bases from J, with 9 bases between. Written as DNA, the CDR3 is TGCAGCGCGGGGAGAGCAGATACGCAGTATTTT. This sequence encodes CSAGRADTQYF.

The chain links TRBV5-4 to TRBJ2-1; D perhaps matches TRBD2 (5 bases). V lost 3 bases to trimming and J lost 0 bases, with 10 bases between them. This CDR3 comprises 15 residues. Germline loops: CDR1 SGHNT, CDR2 YYREEE (reference sequence). This chain's CDR3 is CASSSGGPSYNEQFF. CDR3 sequence (DNA): TGTGCCAGCAGCTCTGGAGGCCCCTCCTACAATGAGCAGTTCTTC.

This chain connects TRBV9 to TRBJ2-7, with 11 bases lining up with TRBD1. The CDR3 is 14 residues long. CDR1 SGDLS and CDR2 YYNGEE come from the germline V gene. V dropped 0 bases and J dropped 6; count of bases not matched to a gene: 2. The CDR3 region has the DNA TGTGCCAGCAGCGTAGATGGGACAGGGGGCGAGCAGTACTTC. Translation gives CASSVDGTGGEQYF.

This sequence joins TRBV27 and TRBJ2-7; 14 positions match TRBD2. CDR1 and CDR2 from the germline V gene are MNHEY and SMNVEV (reference sequence). V trimming: 10 bases; J trimming: 4 bases; junction bases outside the gene matches: 6. This CDR3 contains 14 residues. As DNA, the CDR3 is TGTGCCACGACTAGCGGGAGGGCCAGATACGAGCAGTACTTC. Translating gives CATTSGRARYEQYF.

This clonotype was seen a handful of times. This rearrangement joins TRBV6-1 to TRBJ1-1, with D possibly TRBD1 on 6 matching bases. V lost 8 bases and J lost 3, with 13 bases in between. The germline V gene has CDR1 MNHNS and CDR2 SASEGT. The CDR3 has 13 amino acids. The chain's CDR3 is CASPREGDTEAFF. CDR3 sequence (DNA): TGTGCCAGCCCCCGAGAGGGGGACACTGAAGCTTTCTTT.

This clonotype was observed a handful of times. V is TRBV4-1 and J is TRBJ1-2, with a weak D call TRBD1 (5 bases). V shed 0 bases and J shed 8 bases, with 16 bases lying between them. Germline V gene data show CDR1 as MGHRA and CDR2 as YSYEKL. The CDR3 contains 15 residues. The CDR3 DNA is TGCGCCAGCAGCCAAGATCATCCGCCAGGGCAAGGCTACACCTTC. Amino acid sequence: CASSQDHPPGQGYTF.

This clonotype came up many times. The chain links TRBV20-1 to TRBJ2-5; D call uncertain. V was clipped by 0 bases and J by 2 bases, with 13 bases between them. CDR3 length: 15 amino acids. Per germline, CDR1 DFQATT and CDR2 SNEGSKA (reference sequence). The CDR3 here is CSARDRVLGQETQYF. In DNA form, the CDR3 reads TGCAGTGCTAGAGATAGGGTATTGGGGCAAGAGACCCAGTACTTC.